This T cell receptor beta chain was identified in a study of beta chain features in type 1 diabetes. Study-wide results and limits: TCRB CDR3 length was moderately but significantly reduced in all four CD4+ subsets of Type 1 diabetes patients.

Only a few counts were recorded for this clone. Its antigen is undetermined. Every bit of the isolated RNA underwent reverse transcription, so sequencing read expressed TCRB transcripts. Clones were read by immunoSEQ multiplex PCR, and TCRdb kept only the in-frame ones, dropping some. The sample has around 280,000 clones, over 12% seen once. The V gene lost 3 bases and the J gene lost 5 bases, with 19 bases spanning the gap. Germline CDR1 reads GTSNPN; CDR2 reads SVGIG (reference sequence). CDR3 length: 15 amino acids. This sequence originates from a man younger than 35 with type 1 diabetes. The chain is built from TRBV30 and TRBJ2-5, with D possibly matching TRBD2 (6 bases). Specimen: naive CD4+ T cells from blood. The CDR3 sequence: CAWRVSGSPRETQYF. In nucleotides, the CDR3 is TGTGCCTGGAGGGTTAGCGGAAGTCCCCGGGAGACCCAGTACTTC. The entire variable domain, with the rest obtained from reference TRBV30 and TRBJ2-5, is as follows: SQTIHQWPATLVQPVGSPLSLECTVEGTSNPNLYWYRQAAGRGLQLLFYSVGIGQISSEVPQNLSASRPQDRQFILSSKKLLLSDSGFYLCAWRVSGSPRETQYFGPGTRLLVL.